This TCR beta chain is drawn from a study of response to subunit inactivated influenza vaccine. TCRdb reprocessed the RT-PCR reads via MiXCR and lists one record per CDR3 protein. The sample contains some 570,000 distinct CDR3 sequences, about 11% of which appear only once. V lost 0 bases, J lost 0 bases, and 9 bases lay in between. CDR3 length: 15 residues. CDR1 and CDR2 from the germline V gene are DFQATT and SNEGSKA (reference sequence). The same data also contributed to another study, on T cells expressing NK-cell markers. Turning to that study: Scientists made TCR beta cDNA using 5'RACE template switching with UMIs.

The chain carries TRBV20-1 and TRBJ1-3; D is unclear. The sequenced sample was PBMCs from blood, obtained on the day of vaccination. The source is a man aged 50 to 60 who received an inactivated influenza vaccine. The CDR3 here is CSARDRYPSGNTIYF. CDR3 nucleotide sequence: TGCAGTGCTAGAGATCGTTACCCCTCTGGAAACACCATATATTTT.